This is a list of T cell receptor beta chains from one sample in a study of T cell responses to AZD1222 COVID-19 vaccine. Profiling relied on immunoSEQ multiplex PCR, and the TCRdb table lists in-frame clones only, not all of them. The repertoire consists of approximately 100,000 clones, with roughly 91% occurring once and the leading ten covering just under 5%. Sample: peripheral blood, taken 28 days after the second AZD1222 dose. The receptors were gathered from an adult who received the AZD1222 COVID-19 vaccine. CDR3s include the opening cysteine and the closing phenylalanine or tryptophan. The order of the fields is J gene, V gene, CDR3 length, CDR3 protein.

J gene: TRBJ1-1; V gene: TRBV4-2; CDR3 length: 16; CDR3 protein: CASSQATGASSTEAFF
J gene: TRBJ1-5; V gene: TRBV19; CDR3 length: 16; CDR3 protein: CASSPGQGRGNQPQHF
J gene: TRBJ1-6; V gene: TRBV5-1; CDR3 length: 15; CDR3 protein: CASSLGAESSSPLHF
J gene: TRBJ1-1; V gene: TRBV3-1/TRBV3-2; CDR3 length: 12; CDR3 protein: CASSQAAAEAFF
J gene: TRBJ2-1; V gene: TRBV6-5; CDR3 length: 16; CDR3 protein: CASSYFFSGGLDEQFF
J gene: TRBJ2-2; V gene: TRBV18; CDR3 length: 14; CDR3 protein: CASSPDRATGELFF
J gene: TRBJ1-4; V gene: TRBV5-1; CDR3 length: 14; CDR3 protein: CASSLDRPNEKLFF
J gene: TRBJ1-1; V gene: TRBV5-1; CDR3 length: 15; CDR3 protein: CASSPYLGRGTEAFF
J gene: TRBJ2-1; V gene: TRBV7-3; CDR3 length: 15; CDR3 protein: CASSPSGGTYNEQFF
J gene: TRBJ1-2; V gene: TRBV6-6; CDR3 length: 15; CDR3 protein: CASSYGDRRDYGYTF
J gene: TRBJ1-2; V gene: TRBV12-3/TRBV12-4; CDR3 length: 13; CDR3 protein: CASSYPDRVGYTF
J gene: TRBJ2-1; V gene: TRBV19; CDR3 length: 15; CDR3 protein: CASSGNLNKDNEQFF
J gene: TRBJ2-7; V gene: TRBV6-5; CDR3 length: 13; CDR3 protein: CASSPDSSYEQYF
J gene: TRBJ2-5; V gene: TRBV6-5; CDR3 length: 14; CDR3 protein: CASGSGAGQETQYF
J gene: TRBJ1-6; V gene: TRBV7-6; CDR3 length: 17; CDR3 protein: CASSLGAGQGHNSPLHF
J gene: TRBJ2-2; V gene: TRBV19; CDR3 length: 14; CDR3 protein: CASNDRPGAGELFF
J gene: TRBJ2-5; V gene: TRBV19; CDR3 length: 16; CDR3 protein: CASSIGLAGGRETQYF
J gene: TRBJ1-4; V gene: TRBV11-2; CDR3 length: 11; CDR3 protein: CASSLDEKLFF
J gene: TRBJ1-5; V gene: TRBV18; CDR3 length: 15; CDR3 protein: CASSPGTGEPGPQHF
J gene: TRBJ1-1; V gene: TRBV3-1/TRBV3-2; CDR3 length: 16; CDR3 protein: CASSRGQGYRNTEAFF
J gene: TRBJ1-2; V gene: TRBV9; CDR3 length: 15; CDR3 protein: CASSALTGANYGYTF
J gene: TRBJ1-4; V gene: TRBV6-6; CDR3 length: 15; CDR3 protein: CASTRQGQTNEKLFF
J gene: TRBJ1-2; V gene: TRBV20-1; CDR3 length: 12; CDR3 protein: CSASLGRDGYTF
J gene: TRBJ2-2; V gene: TRBV18; CDR3 length: 16; CDR3 protein: CASSSGTGGVTGELFF
J gene: TRBJ2-1; V gene: TRBV11-2; CDR3 length: 19; CDR3 protein: CASSPHSRRGQSSYNEQFF
J gene: TRBJ1-1; V gene: TRBV5-1; CDR3 length: 14; CDR3 protein: CASSADPQNTEAFF
J gene: TRBJ1-6; V gene: TRBV6-5; CDR3 length: 15; CDR3 protein: CASIRTGGRNSPLHF
J gene: TRBJ1-2; V gene: TRBV25-1; CDR3 length: 15; CDR3 protein: CASSDLGRVGDGYTF
J gene: TRBJ1-2; V gene: TRBV7-2; CDR3 length: 15; CDR3 protein: CASSRTGGSNYGYTF
J gene: TRBJ2-2; V gene: TRBV18; CDR3 length: 13; CDR3 protein: CASSTGDPGELFF
J gene: TRBJ1-4; V gene: TRBV23-1; CDR3 length: 15; CDR3 protein: CASSQPGPMNEKLFF
J gene: TRBJ1-1; V gene: TRBV11-2; CDR3 length: 15; CDR3 protein: CASSLSRTRNTEAFF
J gene: TRBJ1-4; V gene: TRBV30; CDR3 length: 14; CDR3 protein: CAWSPIWSEEKLFF
J gene: TRBJ1-2; V gene: TRBV4-2; CDR3 length: 16; CDR3 protein: CASSQEAAGNNYGYTF
J gene: TRBJ2-3; V gene: TRBV7-9; CDR3 length: 15; CDR3 protein: CASSLNMAVTDTQYF
J gene: TRBJ2-1; V gene: TRBV18; CDR3 length: 14; CDR3 protein: CASSPGQGFNEQFF
J gene: TRBJ2-1; V gene: TRBV5-1; CDR3 length: 12; CDR3 protein: CASREPNNEQFF
J gene: TRBJ2-3; V gene: TRBV19; CDR3 length: 15; CDR3 protein: CASSSTEPSTDTQYF
J gene: TRBJ1-6; V gene: TRBV19; CDR3 length: 17; CDR3 protein: CASSIDRRTVSNSPLHF
J gene: TRBJ1-2; V gene: TRBV7-2; CDR3 length: 15; CDR3 protein: CASSLEPGFDYGYTF
J gene: TRBJ2-3; V gene: TRBV19; CDR3 length: 18; CDR3 protein: CASSLRTSGGPYKDTQYF
J gene: TRBJ1-2; V gene: TRBV6-1; CDR3 length: 14; CDR3 protein: CASSEGQGAYGYTF
J gene: TRBJ2-5; V gene: TRBV6-6; CDR3 length: 15; CDR3 protein: CASSYTSGGAQTQYF
J gene: TRBJ2-5; V gene: TRBV11-2; CDR3 length: 13; CDR3 protein: CASSADDQETQYF
J gene: TRBJ1-4; V gene: TRBV6-5; CDR3 length: 13; CDR3 protein: CASSSGGGEKLFF
J gene: TRBJ1-2; V gene: TRBV5-1; CDR3 length: 16; CDR3 protein: CASSLVPSTDFRGYTF
J gene: TRBJ2-1; V gene: TRBV19; CDR3 length: 14; CDR3 protein: CASSIGDRNNEQFF
J gene: TRBJ2-1; V gene: TRBV5-1; CDR3 length: 15; CDR3 protein: CASSLGAGSYNEQFF
J gene: TRBJ2-1; V gene: TRBV3-1/TRBV3-2; CDR3 length: 14; CDR3 protein: CASSQEWASNEQFF
J gene: TRBJ2-7; V gene: TRBV6-5; CDR3 length: 15; CDR3 protein: CASSYSRYTTYEQYF